The next 12 T cell receptor beta chains were all read from a single sample in a study of regulatory T cells in long-lasting Graves disease. Construction of TCR beta libraries relied on iRepertoire HTBI primers and on Arm-PCR targeting CDR3 regions. TCRdb redid the calling of the multiplex PCR reads with MiXCR, one entry per CDR3 protein. The top ten hold about 7.6% of the sample, which has roughly 400,000 distinct CDR3 sequences, 15% seen once. Described time point: newly diagnosed GD, antithyroid drugs for less than 3 months. From RNA extracted from PBMCs, the TCR library was made. The same specimen was also included in a second study, on T cells in Graves' hyperthyroidism and ophthalmopathy.

Sequenced here: peripheral blood mononuclear cells (PBMCs), sampled at new diagnosis, from a patient treated with antithyroid drugs. All receptors come from a woman between 40 and 50 years old with Graves disease.

Notes on this clonotype: As the CDR3 is not closed by the conserved phenylalanine or tryptophan, this likely results from a read error. The chain employs TRBV2 and TRBJ2-5; no clear D gene. Per the germline V gene, CDR1 is SNHLY and CDR2 is FYNNEI. The length of the CDR3 is 11 residues. This chain's CDR3 is CACSLQETQYL. CDR3 DNA: TGTGCCTGCAGTTTACAAGAGACCCAGTACTTA.

The chain carries TRBV12-3 or TRBV12-4 and TRBJ2-1, with D possibly TRBD2 on 7 matching bases. The CDR3 extends over 16 amino acids. V was cut by 6 bases and J by 4 bases, with 19 bases left in between. The CDR3 region has the DNA TGTGCCAGCAGGGGACACCTCGGGACTAAATACAATGAGCAGTTCTTC. The encoded protein is CASRGHLGTKYNEQFF.

This chain joins TRBV4-2 and TRBJ2-1, with unresolved D. Between the trimmed V and J ends, which lost 6 bases and 2 bases, there was a span of 17 bases. In germline, CDR1 is LGHNA, CDR2 YNFKEQ. This CDR3 comprises 16 residues. The CDR3 region has the DNA TGTGCCAGCAGTCAAAATCTAGGAGATACCTACAATGAGCAGTTCTTC. Residues: CASSQNLGDTYNEQFF.

There are a few counts of this clonotype. The chain couples TRBV19 to TRBJ2-7, with 10 bases aligning to TRBD2. The CDR3 length is 16 residues. The germline V gene encodes CDR1 LNHDA and CDR2 SQIVND (reference sequence). V was pared by 3 bases and J by 5 bases, with 10 bases of the junction left unmatched. DNA for the CDR3: TGTGCCAGTAGTATTTCCTCTAGCGGGAGTGAGGACGAGCAGTACTTC. Its protein product is CASSISSSGSEDEQYF.

This clonotype was observed a few times. The chain employs TRBV24-1 and TRBJ2-3; tentatively, D is TRBD2 (5 bases). V gave up 1 base and J gave up 1 base, with 14 bases separating them. The CDR3 is made up of 17 amino acids. Germline V gene lookup returns CDR1 KGHDR and CDR2 SFDVKD. The CDR3 nucleotides read TGTGCCACCAGTGATTTCATAGACGGGGAAGGCACAGATACGCAGTATTTT. As protein: CATSDFIDGEGTDTQYF.

This clonotype has at least ten counts. J is TRBJ2-2 and V is TRBV20-1; 15 bases are shared with TRBD2. The CDR3 covers 15 residues. Trimming removed 5 bases from V and 7 bases from J; junction bases left unmatched: 5. In germline, CDR1 is DFQATT, CDR2 SNEGSKA (reference sequence). CDR3 sequence reads: CSAVGLAGGFGELFF. CDR3 bases: TGCAGTGCTGTGGGACTAGCGGGAGGCTTCGGGGAGCTGTTTTTT.

This CDR3 reads CASSLGSAGGYNEQFF. The CDR3 DNA sequence: TGTGCCAGCAGCTTAGGGTCAGCGGGAGGTTACAATGAGCAGTTCTTC. The chain links TRBV11-2 to TRBJ2-1; 9 bases align to TRBD2. The CDR3 spans 16 residues. V was pared by 1 base and J by 4 bases, with 5 bases of the junction left unmatched. Germline V lookup: CDR1 SGHAT, CDR2 FQNNGV.

The V gene is TRBV19, the J gene TRBJ1-4; possible D gene TRBD1, 5 bases. Germline V CDR1 and CDR2: LNHDA, SQIVND (reference sequence). This CDR3 has 17 residues. Trimming left V 4 bases short and J 6 bases short, with 21 bases between. CDR3 coding DNA: TGTGCCAGTAGTACACTAATTCAGGGAGACCGTTATGAAAAACTGTTTTTT. The encoded protein is CASSTLIQGDRYEKLFF.

This clonotype was seen many times. The rearrangement uses TRBV29-1 and TRBJ1-2; no reliable D call. Germline V gives CDR1 SQVTM, CDR2 ANQGSEA. This CDR3 has 12 amino acids. V lost 3 bases and J 8 bases, leaving 13 bases between the germline ends. The CDR3: CSVDLGVLGYTF. The CDR3 DNA reads TGCAGCGTTGATCTCGGGGTGTTAGGCTACACCTTC.

The rearrangement uses TRBV5-4 and TRBJ1-1, with unresolved D. The CDR3 is 15 amino acids. Germline V gives CDR1 SGHNT, CDR2 YYREEE (reference sequence). Deletions cut 4 bases from V and 4 bases from J, with 17 bases between. CDR3 amino acids: CASSRGGPLGTEAFF. The CDR3 DNA is TGTGCCAGCAGCCGAGGCGGCCCCCTGGGCACTGAAGCTTTCTTT.

The chain combines TRBV4-1 with TRBJ2-7; the match to TRBD2 covers 9 bases. The CDR3 is 15 amino acids. Germline lookup yields CDR1 MGHRA and CDR2 YSYEKL. Losses at the gene ends were 6 bases for V and 5 bases for J; bases not matched to a gene: 11. CDR3 nucleotide sequence: TGCGCCAGCAGGTCTTTGGCGGGAGGGCCTAACGAGCAGTACTTC. It is translated as CASRSLAGGPNEQYF.

This clonotype was recorded many times. V usage is TRBV20-1 and J usage is TRBJ2-7; D uncertain. The V end was cut by 6 bases, the J end by 5 bases, with 11 bases between. The CDR3 sequence is 11 residues long. Germline CDR1 is DFQATT and CDR2 is SNEGSKA (reference sequence). This CDR3 is CSARTFHEQYF. The CDR3 DNA is TGCAGTGCGAGGACCTTCCACGAGCAGTACTTC.